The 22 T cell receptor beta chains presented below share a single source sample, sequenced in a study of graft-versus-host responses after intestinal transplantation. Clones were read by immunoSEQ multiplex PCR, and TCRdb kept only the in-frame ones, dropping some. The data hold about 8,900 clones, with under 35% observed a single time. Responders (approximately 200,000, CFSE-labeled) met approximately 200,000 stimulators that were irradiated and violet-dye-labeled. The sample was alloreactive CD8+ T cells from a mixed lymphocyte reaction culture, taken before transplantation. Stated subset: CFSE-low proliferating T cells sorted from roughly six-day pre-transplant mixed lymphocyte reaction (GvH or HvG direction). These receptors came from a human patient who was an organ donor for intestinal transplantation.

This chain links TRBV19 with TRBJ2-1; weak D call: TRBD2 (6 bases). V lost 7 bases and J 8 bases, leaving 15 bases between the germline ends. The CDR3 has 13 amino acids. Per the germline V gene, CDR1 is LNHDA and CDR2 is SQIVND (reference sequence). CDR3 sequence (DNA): TGTGCCAGTACCCCGACTAGTCGGCATGAGCAGTTCTTC. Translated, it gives CASTPTSRHEQFF. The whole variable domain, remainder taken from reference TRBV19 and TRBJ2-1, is DGGITQSPKYLFRKEGQNVTLSCEQNLNHDAMYWYRQDPGQGLRLIYYSQIVNDFQKGDIAEGYSVSREKKESFPLTVTSAQKNPTAFYLCASTPTSRHEQFFGPGTRLTVL.

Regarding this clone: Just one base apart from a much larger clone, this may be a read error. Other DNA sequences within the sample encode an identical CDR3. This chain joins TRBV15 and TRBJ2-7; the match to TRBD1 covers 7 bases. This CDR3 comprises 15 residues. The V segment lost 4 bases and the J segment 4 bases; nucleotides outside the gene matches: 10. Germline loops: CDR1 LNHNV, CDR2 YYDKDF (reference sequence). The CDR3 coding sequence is TGTGCCACCAGCAAGGACAGGCCTGTGGGTTACGAGCAGTACTTC. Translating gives CATSKDRPVGYEQYF.

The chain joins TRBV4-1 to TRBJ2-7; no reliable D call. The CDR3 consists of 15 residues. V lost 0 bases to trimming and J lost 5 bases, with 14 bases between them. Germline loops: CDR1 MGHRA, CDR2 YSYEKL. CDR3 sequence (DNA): TGCGCCAGCAGCCAAGATTACCCCTCCGTCGACGAGCAGTACTTC. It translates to CASSQDYPSVDEQYF.

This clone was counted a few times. As DNA, the CDR3 is TGTGCCAGCAGCTTACAAGCCCGGACAGGGTCCTACGAGCAGTACTTC. Its translation: CASSLQARTGSYEQYF. V is TRBV7-9 and J is TRBJ2-7; 8 bases fit TRBD1. Trimming cost V 2 bases and J 1 base; bases outside gene matches: 7. Germline CDR1 SEHNR, CDR2 FQNEAQ (reference sequence). The CDR3 totals 16 residues.

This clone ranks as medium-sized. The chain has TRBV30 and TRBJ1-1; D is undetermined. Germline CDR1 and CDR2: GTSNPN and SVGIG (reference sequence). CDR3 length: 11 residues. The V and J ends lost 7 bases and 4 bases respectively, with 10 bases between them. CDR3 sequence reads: CALRVGTEAFF. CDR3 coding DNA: TGTGCCTTACGAGTGGGCACTGAAGCTTTCTTT.

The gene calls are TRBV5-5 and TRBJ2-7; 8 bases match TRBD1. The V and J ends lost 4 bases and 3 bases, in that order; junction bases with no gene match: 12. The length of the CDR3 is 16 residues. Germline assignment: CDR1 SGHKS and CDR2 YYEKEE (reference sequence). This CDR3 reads CASSQDASTGGYEQYF. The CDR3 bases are TGTGCCAGCAGCCAAGACGCCAGTACAGGGGGCTACGAGCAGTACTTC.

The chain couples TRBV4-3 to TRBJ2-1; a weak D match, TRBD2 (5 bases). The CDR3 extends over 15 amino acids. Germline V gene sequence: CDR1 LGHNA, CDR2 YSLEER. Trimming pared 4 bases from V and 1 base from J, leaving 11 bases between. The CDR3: CASSPLLGSYNEQFF. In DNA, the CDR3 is TGCGCCAGCAGCCCCCTACTAGGGTCCTACAATGAGCAGTTCTTC.

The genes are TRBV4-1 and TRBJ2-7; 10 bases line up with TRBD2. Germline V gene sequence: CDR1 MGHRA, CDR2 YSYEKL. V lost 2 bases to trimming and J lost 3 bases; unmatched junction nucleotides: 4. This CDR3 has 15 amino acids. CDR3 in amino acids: CASSQQLAGFYEQYF. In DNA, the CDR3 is TGCGCCAGCAGCCAACAACTAGCGGGATTCTACGAGCAGTACTTC.

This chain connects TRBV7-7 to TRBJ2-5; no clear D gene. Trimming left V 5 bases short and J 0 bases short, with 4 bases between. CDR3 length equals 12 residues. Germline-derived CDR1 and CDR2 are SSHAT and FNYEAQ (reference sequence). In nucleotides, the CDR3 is TGTGCCAGCAGCCTCTACCAAGAGACCCAGTACTTC. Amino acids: CASSLYQETQYF.

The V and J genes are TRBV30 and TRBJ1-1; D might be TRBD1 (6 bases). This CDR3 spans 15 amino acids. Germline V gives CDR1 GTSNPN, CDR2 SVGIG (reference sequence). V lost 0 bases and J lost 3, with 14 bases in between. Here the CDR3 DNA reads TGTGCCTGGAGTGTACTAGGGGGATCGTACACTGAAGCTTTCTTT. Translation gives CAWSVLGGSYTEAFF.

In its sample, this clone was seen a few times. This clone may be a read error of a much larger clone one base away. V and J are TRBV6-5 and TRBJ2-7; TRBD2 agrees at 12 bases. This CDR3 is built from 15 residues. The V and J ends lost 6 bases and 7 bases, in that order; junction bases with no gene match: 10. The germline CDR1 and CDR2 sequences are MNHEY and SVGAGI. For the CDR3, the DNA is TGTGCCAGCAGCACACTAGCGGGAGGCTACAATGAGCAGTACTTC. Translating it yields CASSTLAGGYNEQYF.

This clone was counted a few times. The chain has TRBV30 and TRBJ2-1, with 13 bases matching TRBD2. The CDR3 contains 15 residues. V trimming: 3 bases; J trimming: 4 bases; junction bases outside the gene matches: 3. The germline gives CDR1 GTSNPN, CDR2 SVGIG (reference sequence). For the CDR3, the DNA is TGTGCCTGGAGGGTACTAGCGGGGGGGTACAATGAGCAGTTCTTC. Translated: CAWRVLAGGYNEQFF.

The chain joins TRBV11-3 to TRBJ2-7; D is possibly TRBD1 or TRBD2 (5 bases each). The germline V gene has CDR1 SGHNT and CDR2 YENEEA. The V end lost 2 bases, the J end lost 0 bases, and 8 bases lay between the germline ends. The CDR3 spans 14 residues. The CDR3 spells CASSLWGSSYEQYF. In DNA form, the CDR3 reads TGTGCCAGCAGCTTATGGGGGAGCTCCTACGAGCAGTACTTC. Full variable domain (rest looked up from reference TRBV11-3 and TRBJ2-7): EAGVVQSPRYKIIEKKQPVAFWCNPISGHNTLYWYLQNLGQGPELLIRYENEEAVDDSQLPKDRFSAERLKGVDSTLKIQPAELGDSAVYLCASSLWGSSYEQYFGPGTRLTVT.

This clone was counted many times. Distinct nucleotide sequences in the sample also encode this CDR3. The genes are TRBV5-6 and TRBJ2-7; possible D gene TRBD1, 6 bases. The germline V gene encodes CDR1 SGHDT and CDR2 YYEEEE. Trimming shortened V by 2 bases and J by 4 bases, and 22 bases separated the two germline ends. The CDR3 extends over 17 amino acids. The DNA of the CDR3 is TGTGCCAGCAGCTTTGTGGGGGTGGGGGCCGTGAGGTACGAGCAGTACTTC. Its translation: CASSFVGVGAVRYEQYF.

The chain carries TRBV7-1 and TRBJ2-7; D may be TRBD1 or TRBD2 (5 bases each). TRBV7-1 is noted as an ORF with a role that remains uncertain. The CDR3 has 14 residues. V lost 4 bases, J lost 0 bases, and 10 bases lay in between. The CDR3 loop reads CASSLWGSSYEQYF. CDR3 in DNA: TGTGCCAGCAGCTTATGGGGGAGCTCCTACGAGCAGTACTTC.

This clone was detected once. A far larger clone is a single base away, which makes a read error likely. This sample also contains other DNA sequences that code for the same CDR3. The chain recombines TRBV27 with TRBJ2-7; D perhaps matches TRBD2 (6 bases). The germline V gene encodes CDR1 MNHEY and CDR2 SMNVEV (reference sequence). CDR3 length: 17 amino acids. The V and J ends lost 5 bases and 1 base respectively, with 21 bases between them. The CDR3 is CASSLQTPGLDSYEQYF. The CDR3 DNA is TGTGCCAGCAGTCTACAAACTCCGGGACTGGATTCCTACGAGCAGTACTTC.

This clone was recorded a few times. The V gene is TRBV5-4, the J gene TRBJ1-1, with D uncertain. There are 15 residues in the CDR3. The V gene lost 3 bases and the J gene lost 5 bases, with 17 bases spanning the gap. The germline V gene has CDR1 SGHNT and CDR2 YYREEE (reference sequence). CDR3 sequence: CASSSYRFTRTEAFF. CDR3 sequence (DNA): TGTGCCAGCAGCTCCTACCGTTTTACTAGGACTGAAGCTTTCTTT. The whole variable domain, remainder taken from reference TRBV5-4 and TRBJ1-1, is ETGVTQSPTHLIKTRGQQVTLRCSSQSGHNTVSWYQQALGQGPQFIFQYYREEENGRGNFPPRFSGLQFPNYSSELNVNALELDDSALYLCASSSYRFTRTEAFFGQGTRLTVV.

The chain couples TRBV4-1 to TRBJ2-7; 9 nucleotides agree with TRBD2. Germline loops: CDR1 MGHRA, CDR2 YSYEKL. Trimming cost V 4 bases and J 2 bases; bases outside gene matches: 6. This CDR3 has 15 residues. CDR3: CASSLLAGAPYEQYF. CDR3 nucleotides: TGCGCCAGCAGCCTCTTAGCGGGGGCCCCCTACGAGCAGTACTTC.

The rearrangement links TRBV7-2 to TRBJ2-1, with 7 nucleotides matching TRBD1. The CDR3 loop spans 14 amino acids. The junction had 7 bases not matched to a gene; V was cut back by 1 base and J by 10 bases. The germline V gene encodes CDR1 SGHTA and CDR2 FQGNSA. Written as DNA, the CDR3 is TGTGCCAGCAGCTTAGAGACAGGGTATAGAGAGCAGTTCTTC. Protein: CASSLETGYREQFF.

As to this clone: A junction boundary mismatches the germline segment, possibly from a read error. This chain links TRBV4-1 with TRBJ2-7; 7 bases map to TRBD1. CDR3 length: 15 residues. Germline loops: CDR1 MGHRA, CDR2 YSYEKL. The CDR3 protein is CASSSEGQPSYEQYF. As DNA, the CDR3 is TGTGCCAGCAGCTCCGAGGGACAGCCCTCCTACGAGCAGTACTTC.

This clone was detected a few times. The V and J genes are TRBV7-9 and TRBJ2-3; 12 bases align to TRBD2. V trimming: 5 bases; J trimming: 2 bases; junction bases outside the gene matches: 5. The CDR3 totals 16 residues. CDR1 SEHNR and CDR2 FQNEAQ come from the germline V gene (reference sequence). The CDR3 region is CASSSWTSGDTDTQYF. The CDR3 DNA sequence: TGTGCCAGCAGCAGTTGGACTAGCGGGGACACAGATACGCAGTATTTT.

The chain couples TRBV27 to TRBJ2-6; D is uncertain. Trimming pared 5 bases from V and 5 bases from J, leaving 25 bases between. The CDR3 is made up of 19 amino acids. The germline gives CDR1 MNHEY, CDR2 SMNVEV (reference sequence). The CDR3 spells CASSPYCPGYQSRANVLTF. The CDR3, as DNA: TGTGCCAGCAGTCCCTATTGTCCTGGCTACCAAAGTCGGGCCAACGTCCTGACTTTC.